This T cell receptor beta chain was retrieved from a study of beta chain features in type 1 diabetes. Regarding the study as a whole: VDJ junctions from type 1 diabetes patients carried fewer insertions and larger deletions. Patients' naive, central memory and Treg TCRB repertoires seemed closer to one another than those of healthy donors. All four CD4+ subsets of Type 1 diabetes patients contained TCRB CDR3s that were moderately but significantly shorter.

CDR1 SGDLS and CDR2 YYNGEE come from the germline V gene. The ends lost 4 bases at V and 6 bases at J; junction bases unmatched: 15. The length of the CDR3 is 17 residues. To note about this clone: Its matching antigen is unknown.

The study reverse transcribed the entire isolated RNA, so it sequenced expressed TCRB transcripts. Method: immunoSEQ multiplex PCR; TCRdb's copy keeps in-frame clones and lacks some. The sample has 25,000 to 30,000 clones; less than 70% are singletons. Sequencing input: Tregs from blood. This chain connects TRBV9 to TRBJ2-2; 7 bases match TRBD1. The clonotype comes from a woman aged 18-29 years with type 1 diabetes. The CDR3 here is CASSLTGTADPAGELFF. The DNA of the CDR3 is TGTGCCAGCAGCCTCACCGGGACAGCGGATCCGGCCGGGGAGCTGTTTTTT. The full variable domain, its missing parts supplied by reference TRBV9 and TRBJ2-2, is DSGVTQTPKHLITATGQRVTLRCSPRSGDLSVYWYQQSLDQGLQFLIQYYNGEERAKGNILERFSAQQFPDLHSELNLSSLELGDSALYFCASSLTGTADPAGELFFGEGSRLTVL.